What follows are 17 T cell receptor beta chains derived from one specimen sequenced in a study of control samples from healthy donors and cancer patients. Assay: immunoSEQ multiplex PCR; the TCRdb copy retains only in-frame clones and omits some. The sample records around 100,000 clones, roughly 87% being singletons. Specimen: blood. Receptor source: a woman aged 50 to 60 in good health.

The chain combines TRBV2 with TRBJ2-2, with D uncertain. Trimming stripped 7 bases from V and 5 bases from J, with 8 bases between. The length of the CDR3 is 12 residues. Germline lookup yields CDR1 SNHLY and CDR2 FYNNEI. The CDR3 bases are TGTGCCAGCATTATGGGAACCGGGGAGCTGTTTTTT. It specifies CASIMGTGELFF.

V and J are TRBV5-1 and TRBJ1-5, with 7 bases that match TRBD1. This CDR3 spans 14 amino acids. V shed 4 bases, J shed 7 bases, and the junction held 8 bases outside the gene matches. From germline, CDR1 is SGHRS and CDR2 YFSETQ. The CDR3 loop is CASSLGQERQPQHF. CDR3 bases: TGCGCCAGCAGCCTTGGACAGGAAAGGCAGCCCCAGCATTTT.

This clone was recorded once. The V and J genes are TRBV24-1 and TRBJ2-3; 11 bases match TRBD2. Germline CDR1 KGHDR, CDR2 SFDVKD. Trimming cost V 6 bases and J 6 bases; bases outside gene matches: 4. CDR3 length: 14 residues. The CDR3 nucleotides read TGTGCCACCAGTAAACTAGCGGGAGTGGATACGCAGTATTTT. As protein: CATSKLAGVDTQYF.

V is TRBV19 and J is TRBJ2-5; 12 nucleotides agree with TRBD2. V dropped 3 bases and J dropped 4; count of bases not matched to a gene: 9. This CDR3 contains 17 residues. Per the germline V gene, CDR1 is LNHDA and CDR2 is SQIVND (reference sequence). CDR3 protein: CASSMVLAGGPGETQYF. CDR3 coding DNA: TGTGCCAGTAGTATGGTGCTAGCGGGAGGGCCTGGAGAGACCCAGTACTTC.

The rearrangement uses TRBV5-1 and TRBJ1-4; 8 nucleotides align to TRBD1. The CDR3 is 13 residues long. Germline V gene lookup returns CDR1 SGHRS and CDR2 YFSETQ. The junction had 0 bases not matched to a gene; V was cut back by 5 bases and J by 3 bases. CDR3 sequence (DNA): TGCGCCAGCAGGGGACAGGCTAATGAAAAACTGTTTTTT. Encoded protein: CASRGQANEKLFF.

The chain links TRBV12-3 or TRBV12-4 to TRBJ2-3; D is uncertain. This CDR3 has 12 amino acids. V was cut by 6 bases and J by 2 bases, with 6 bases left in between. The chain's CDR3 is CASSFTTDTQYF. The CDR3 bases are TGTGCCAGCAGCTTCACCACAGATACGCAGTATTTT.

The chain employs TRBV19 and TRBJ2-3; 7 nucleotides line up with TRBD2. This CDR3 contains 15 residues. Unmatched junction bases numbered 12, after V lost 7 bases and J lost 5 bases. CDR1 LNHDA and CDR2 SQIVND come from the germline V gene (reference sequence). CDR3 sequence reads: CASTVWGRGQDTQYF. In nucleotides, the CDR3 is TGTGCCAGTACCGTGTGGGGGAGGGGTCAAGATACGCAGTATTTT.

The CDR3 is CASSVDRAGNIQYF. CDR3 in DNA: TGTGCCAGCAGCGTCGACAGGGCGGGAAACATTCAGTACTTC. The chain combines TRBV9 with TRBJ2-4; TRBD1 aligns across 7 bases. The germline V gene encodes CDR1 SGDLS and CDR2 YYNGEE. Trimming cost V 2 bases and J 6 bases; bases outside gene matches: 5. There are 14 residues in the CDR3.

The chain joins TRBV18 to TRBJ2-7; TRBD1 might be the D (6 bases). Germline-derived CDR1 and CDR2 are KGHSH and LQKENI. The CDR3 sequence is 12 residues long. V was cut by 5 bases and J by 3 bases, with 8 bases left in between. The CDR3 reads CASSGQNYEQYF. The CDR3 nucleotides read TGTGCCAGCTCAGGACAGAACTACGAGCAGTACTTC.

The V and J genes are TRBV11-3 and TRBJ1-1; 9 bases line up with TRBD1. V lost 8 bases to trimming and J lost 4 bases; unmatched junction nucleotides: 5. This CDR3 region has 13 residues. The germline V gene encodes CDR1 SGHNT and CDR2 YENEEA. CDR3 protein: CASQDRGTTEAFF. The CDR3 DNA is TGTGCCAGCCAGGACAGGGGAACCACTGAAGCTTTCTTT.

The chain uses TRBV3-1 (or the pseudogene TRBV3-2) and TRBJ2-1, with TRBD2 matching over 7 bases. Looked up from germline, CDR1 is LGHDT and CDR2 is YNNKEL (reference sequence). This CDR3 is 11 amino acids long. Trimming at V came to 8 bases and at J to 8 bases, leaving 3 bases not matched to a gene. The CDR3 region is CASGLDDEQFF. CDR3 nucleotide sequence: TGTGCCAGCGGACTAGACGATGAGCAGTTCTTC.

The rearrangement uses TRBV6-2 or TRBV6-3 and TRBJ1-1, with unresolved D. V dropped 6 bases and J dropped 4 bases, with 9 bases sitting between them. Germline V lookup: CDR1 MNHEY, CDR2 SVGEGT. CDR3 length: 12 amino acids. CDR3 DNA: TGTGCCAGCAGCCCCTCCCGCACTGAAGCTTTCTTT. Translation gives CASSPSRTEAFF.

The CDR3 DNA is TGTGCCAGCAGCCAAGACCGGGGTAGTCTTTACGAGCAGTACTTC. Translation gives CASSQDRGSLYEQYF. V gene TRBV3-1 (or the pseudogene TRBV3-2) combines with J gene TRBJ2-7, with D possibly matching TRBD2 (5 bases). This CDR3 spans 15 amino acids. V was clipped by 0 bases and J by 4 bases, with 13 bases between them. Germline V gene data show CDR1 as LGHDT and CDR2 as YNNKEL (reference sequence).

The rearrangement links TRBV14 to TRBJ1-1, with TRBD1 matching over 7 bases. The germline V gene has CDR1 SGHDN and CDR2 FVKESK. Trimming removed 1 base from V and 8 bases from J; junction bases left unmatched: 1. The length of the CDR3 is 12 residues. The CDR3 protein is CASSQVGQEAFF. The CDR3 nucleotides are TGTGCCAGCAGCCAAGTGGGACAGGAAGCTTTCTTT.

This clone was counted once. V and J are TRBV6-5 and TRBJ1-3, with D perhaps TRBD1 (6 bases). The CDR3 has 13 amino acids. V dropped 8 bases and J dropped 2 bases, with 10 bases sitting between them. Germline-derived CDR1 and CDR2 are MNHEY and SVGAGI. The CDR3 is CASLDSPGNTIYF. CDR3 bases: TGTGCCAGCCTGGACAGTCCTGGAAACACCATATATTTT.

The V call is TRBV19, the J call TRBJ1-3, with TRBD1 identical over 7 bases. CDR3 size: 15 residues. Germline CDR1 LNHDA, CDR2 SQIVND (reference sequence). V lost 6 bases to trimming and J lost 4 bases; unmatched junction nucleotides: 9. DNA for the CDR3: TGTGCCAGTAGAGGTGACAGGGCTTCAGGAAACACCATATATTTT. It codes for CASRGDRASGNTIYF.

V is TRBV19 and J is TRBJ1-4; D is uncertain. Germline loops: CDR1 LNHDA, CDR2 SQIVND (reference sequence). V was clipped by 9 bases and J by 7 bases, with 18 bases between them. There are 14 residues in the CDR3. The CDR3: CASRGPGRFEKLFF. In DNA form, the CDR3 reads TGTGCCAGCAGAGGGCCGGGGAGGTTTGAAAAACTGTTTTTT.